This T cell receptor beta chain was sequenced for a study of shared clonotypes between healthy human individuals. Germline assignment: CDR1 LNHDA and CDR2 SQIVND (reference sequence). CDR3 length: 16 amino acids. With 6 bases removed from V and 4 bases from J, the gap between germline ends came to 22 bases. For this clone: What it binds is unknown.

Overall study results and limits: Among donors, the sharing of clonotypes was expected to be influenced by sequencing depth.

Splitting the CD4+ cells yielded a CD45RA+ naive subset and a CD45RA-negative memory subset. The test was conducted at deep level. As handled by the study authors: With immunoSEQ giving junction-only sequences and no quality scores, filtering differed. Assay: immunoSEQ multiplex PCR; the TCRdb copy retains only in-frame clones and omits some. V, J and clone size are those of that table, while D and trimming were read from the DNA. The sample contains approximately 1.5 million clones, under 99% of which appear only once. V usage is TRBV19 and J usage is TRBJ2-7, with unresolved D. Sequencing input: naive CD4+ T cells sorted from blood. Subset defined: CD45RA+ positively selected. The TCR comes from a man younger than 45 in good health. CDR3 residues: CASRKNSGSSIYEQYF. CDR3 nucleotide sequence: TGTGCCAGTAGGAAAAATAGTGGGTCCTCAATTTACGAGCAGTACTTC.